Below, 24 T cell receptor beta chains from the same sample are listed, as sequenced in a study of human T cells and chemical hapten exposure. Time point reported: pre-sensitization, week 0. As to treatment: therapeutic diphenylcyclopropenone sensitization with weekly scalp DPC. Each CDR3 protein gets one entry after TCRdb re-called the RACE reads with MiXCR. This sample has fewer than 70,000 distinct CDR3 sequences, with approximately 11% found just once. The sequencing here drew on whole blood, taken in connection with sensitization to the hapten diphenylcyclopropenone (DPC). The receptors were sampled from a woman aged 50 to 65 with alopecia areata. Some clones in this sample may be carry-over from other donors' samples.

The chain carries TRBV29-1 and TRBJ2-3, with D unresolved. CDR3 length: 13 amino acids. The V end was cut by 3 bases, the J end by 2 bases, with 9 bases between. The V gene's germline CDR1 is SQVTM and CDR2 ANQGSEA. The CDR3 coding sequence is TGCAGCGTTGACGCGGCCTACACAGATACGCAGTATTTT. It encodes CSVDAAYTDTQYF.

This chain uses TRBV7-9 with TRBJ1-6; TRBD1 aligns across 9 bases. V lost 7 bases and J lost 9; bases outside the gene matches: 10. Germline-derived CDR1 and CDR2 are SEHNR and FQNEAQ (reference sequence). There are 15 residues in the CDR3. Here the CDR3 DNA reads TGTGCCAGCAACTATGGGGACAGGGAGAGTTCACCCCTCCACTTT. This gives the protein CASNYGDRESSPLHF.

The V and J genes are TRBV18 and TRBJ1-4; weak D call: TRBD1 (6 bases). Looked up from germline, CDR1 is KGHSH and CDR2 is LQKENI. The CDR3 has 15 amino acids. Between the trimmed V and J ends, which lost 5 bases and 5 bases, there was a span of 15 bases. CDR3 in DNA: TGTGCCAGCTCAATACCGGGACAACCGAATGAAAAACTGTTTTTT. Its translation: CASSIPGQPNEKLFF. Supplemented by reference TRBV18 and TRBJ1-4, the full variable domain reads NAGVMQNPRHLVRRRGQEARLRCSPMKGHSHVYWYRQLPEEGLKFMVYLQKENIIDESGMPKERFSAEFPKEGPSILRIQQVVRGDSAAYFCASSIPGQPNEKLFFGSGTQLSVL.

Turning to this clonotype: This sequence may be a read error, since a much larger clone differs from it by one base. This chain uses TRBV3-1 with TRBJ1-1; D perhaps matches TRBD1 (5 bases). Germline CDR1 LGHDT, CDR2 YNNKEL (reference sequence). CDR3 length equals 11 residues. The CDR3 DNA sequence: TGTGCCAGCAACCAAGTGGGGGACGCTTTCTTT. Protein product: CASNQVGDAFF.

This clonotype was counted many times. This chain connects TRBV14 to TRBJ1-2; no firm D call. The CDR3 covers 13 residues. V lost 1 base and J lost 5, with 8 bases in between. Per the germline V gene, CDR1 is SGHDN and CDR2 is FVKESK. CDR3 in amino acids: CASSQGWEYGYTF. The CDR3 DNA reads TGTGCCAGCAGCCAAGGGTGGGAGTATGGCTACACCTTC.

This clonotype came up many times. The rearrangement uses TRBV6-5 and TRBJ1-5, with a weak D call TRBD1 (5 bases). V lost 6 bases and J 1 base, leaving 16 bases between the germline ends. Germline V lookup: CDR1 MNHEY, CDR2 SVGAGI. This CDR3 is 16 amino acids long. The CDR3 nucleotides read TGTGCCAGCAGACCGACGGGTCGGGGCAGCAATCAGCCCCAGCATTTT. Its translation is CASRPTGRGSNQPQHF.

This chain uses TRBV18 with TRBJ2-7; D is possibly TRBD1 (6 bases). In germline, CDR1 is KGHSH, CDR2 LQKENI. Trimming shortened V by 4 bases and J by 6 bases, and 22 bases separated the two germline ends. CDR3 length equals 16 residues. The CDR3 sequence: CASSLITDSAGSEQYF. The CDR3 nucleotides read TGTGCCAGCTCACTTATAACGGACAGCGCTGGAAGCGAGCAGTACTTC.

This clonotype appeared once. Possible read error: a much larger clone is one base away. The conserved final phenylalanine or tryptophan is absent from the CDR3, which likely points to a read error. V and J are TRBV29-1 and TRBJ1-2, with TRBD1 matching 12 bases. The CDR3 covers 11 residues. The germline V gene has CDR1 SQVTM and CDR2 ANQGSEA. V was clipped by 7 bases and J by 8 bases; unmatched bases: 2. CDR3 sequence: CSAGTGGGYTI. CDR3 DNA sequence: TGCAGCGCCGGGACAGGGGGCGGCTACACCATC.

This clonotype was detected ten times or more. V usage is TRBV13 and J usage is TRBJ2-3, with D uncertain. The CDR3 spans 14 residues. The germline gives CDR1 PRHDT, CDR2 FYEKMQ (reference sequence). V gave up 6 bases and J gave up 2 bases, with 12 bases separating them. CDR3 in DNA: TGTGCCAGCAGTGCGCAAAGATTCACAGATACGCAGTATTTT. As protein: CASSAQRFTDTQYF.

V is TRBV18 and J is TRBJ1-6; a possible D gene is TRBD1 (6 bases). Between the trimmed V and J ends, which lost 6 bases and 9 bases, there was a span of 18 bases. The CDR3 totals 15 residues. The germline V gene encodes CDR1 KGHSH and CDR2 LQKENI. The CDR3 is CASSPGRTEGSPLHF. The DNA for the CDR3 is TGTGCCAGCTCGCCAGGGAGGACAGAGGGTTCACCCCTCCACTTT.

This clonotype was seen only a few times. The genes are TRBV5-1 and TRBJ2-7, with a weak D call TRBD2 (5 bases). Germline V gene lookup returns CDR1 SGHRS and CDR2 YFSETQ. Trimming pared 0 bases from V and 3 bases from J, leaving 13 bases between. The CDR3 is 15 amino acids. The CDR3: CASSLGSSGSYEQYF. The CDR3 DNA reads TGCGCCAGCAGCTTGGGGTCCAGCGGTAGCTACGAGCAGTACTTC.

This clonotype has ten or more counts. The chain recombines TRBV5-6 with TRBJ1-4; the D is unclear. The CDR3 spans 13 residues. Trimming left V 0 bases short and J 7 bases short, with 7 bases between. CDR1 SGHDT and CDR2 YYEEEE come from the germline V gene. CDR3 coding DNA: TGTGCCAGCAGCTTGGGGGCCAGTGAAAAACTGTTTTTT. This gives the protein CASSLGASEKLFF.

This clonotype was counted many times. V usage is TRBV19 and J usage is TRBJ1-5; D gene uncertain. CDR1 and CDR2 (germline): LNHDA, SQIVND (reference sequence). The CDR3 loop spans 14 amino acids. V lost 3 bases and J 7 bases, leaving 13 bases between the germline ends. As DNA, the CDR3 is TGTGCCAGTAGTATCTTCCGGGGAGGACAGCCCCAGCATTTT. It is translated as CASSIFRGGQPQHF.

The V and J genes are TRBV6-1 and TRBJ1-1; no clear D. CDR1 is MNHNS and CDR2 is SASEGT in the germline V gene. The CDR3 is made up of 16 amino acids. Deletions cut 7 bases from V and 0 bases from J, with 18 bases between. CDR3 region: CASNLLSVRLNTEAFF. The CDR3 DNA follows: TGTGCCAGCAACCTCTTATCGGTCCGACTGAACACTGAAGCTTTCTTT.

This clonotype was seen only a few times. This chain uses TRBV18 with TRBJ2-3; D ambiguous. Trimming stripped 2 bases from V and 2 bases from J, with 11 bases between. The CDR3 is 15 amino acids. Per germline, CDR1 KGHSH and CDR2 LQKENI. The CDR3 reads CASSPTTSPTDTQYF. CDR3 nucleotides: TGTGCCAGCTCACCAACCACTTCCCCCACAGATACGCAGTATTTT.

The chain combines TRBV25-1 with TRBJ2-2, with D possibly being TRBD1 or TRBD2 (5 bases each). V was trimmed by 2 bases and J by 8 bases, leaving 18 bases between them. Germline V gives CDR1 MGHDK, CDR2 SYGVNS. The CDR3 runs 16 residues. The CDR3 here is CASSELPTRDPGELFF. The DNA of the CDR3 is TGTGCCAGCAGTGAACTCCCCACCAGGGACCCGGGGGAGCTGTTTTTT.

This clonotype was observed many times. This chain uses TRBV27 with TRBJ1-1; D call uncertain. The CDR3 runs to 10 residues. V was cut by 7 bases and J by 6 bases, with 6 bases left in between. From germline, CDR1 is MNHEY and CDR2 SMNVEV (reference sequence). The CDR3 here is CASIGAEAFF. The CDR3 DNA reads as TGTGCCAGCATAGGCGCTGAAGCTTTCTTT.

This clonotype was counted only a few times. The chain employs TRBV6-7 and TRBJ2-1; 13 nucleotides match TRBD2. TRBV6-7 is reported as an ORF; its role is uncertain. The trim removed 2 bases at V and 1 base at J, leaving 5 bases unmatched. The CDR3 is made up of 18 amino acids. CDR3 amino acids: CASSYTGLAGESYNEQFF. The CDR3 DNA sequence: TGTGCCAGCAGTTACACCGGACTAGCGGGAGAGTCCTACAATGAGCAGTTCTTC.

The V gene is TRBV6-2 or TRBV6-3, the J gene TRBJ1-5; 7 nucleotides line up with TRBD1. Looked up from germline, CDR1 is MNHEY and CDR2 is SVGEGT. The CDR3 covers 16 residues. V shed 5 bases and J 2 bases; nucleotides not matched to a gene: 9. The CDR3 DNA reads TGTGCCAGCAGTCCCAGTGCTCAGGGGGGCAATCAGCCCCAGCATTTT. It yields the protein CASSPSAQGGNQPQHF.

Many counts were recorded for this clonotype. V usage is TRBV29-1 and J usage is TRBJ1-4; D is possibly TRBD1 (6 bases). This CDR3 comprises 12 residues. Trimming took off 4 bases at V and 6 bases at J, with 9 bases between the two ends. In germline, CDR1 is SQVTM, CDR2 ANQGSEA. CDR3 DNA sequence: TGCAGCGTTGGACAGGTGGATGAAAAACTGTTTTTT. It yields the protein CSVGQVDEKLFF. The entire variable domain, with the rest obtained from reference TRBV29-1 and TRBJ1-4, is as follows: SAVISQKPSRDICQRGTSLTIQCQVDSQVTMMFWYRQQPGQSLTLIATANQGSEATYESGFVIDKFPISRPNLTFSTLTVSNMSPEDSSIYLCSVGQVDEKLFFGSGTQLSVL.

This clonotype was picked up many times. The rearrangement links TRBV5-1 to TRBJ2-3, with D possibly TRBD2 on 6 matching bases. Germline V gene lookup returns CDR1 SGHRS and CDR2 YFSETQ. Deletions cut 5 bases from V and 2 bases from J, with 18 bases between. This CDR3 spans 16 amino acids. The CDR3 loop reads CASRGNRGIVTDTQYF. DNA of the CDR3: TGCGCCAGCAGGGGAAACCGGGGGATAGTCACAGATACGCAGTATTTT.

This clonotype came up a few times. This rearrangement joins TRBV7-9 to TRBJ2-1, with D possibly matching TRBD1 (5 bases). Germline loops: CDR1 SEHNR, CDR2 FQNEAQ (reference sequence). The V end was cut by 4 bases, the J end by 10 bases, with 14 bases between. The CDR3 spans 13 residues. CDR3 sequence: CASSSRSSGEQFF. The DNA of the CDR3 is TGTGCCAGCAGCTCCCGTAGCTCAGGGGAGCAGTTCTTC. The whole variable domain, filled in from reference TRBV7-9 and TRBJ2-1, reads DTGVSQNPRHKITKRGQNVTFRCDPISEHNRLYWYRQTLGQGPEFLTYFQNEAQLEKSRLLSDRFSAERPKGSFSTLEIQRTEQGDSAMYLCASSSRSSGEQFFGPGTRLTVL.

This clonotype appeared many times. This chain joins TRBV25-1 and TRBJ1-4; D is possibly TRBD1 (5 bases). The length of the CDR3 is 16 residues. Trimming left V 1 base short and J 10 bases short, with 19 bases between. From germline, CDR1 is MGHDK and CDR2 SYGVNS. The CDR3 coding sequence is TGTGCCAGCAGTGAATCACCCAGGGATCCCCCCGGAAAACTGTTTTTT. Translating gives CASSESPRDPPGKLFF.

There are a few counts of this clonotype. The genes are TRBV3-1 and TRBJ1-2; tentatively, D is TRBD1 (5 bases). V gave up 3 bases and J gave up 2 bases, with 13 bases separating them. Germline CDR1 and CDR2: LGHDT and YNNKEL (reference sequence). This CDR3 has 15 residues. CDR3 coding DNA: TGTGCCAGCAGCCATCCAGGGTTTTCCAACTATGGCTACACCTTC. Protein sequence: CASSHPGFSNYGYTF.